One and the same sample provided the 6 T cell receptor beta chains below, sequenced in a study of T cell responses to AZD1222 COVID-19 vaccine. Sequenced by immunoSEQ multiplex PCR; TCRdb stores in-frame clones only, minus some. The sample has some 170,000 clones, more than 80% seen once. The starting material was peripheral blood, obtained 28 days after the second dose of the MenACWY control vaccine. The receptors shown here come from an adult who received the MenACWY meningococcal vaccine as a control.

V and J are TRBV5-1 and TRBJ2-7; D possibly corresponds to TRBD2 (5 bases). Looked up from germline, CDR1 is SGHRS and CDR2 is YFSETQ. Trimming shortened V by 4 bases and J by 1 base, and 15 bases separated the two germline ends. The CDR3 has 15 residues. The CDR3 DNA follows: TGCGCCAGCAGCCTTACCCGCGGGCAGTCCTACGAGCAGTACTTC. Residues: CASSLTRGQSYEQYF.

The chain carries TRBV20-1 and TRBJ2-7; D remains unclear. The CDR3 contains 10 residues. Trimming cost V 5 bases and J 7 bases, with 9 bases left between them. In germline, CDR1 is DFQATT, CDR2 SNEGSKA (reference sequence). CDR3 sequence: CSAGYTEQYF. CDR3 coding DNA: TGCAGTGCTGGGTATACAGAGCAGTACTTC.

The chain is built from TRBV13 and TRBJ2-7; TRBD2 matches 11 bases. V shed 3 bases and J 6 bases; nucleotides not matched to a gene: 10. CDR3 length: 16 residues. Per germline, CDR1 PRHDT and CDR2 FYEKMQ (reference sequence). CDR3 sequence: CASSFSGRAVFREQYF. CDR3 in DNA: TGTGCCAGCAGCTTTAGCGGGAGGGCCGTGTTCCGCGAGCAGTACTTC.

The chain recombines TRBV28 with TRBJ2-7; D not certain. The germline V gene encodes CDR1 MDHEN and CDR2 SYDVKM. This CDR3 is 14 amino acids long. V was shortened by 7 bases and J by 3 bases, with 16 bases between the two germline ends. The CDR3 DNA sequence: TGTGCCAGCATCCCCGAGGATACAGACTACGAGCAGTACTTC. Protein: CASIPEDTDYEQYF.

The chain uses TRBV10-2 and TRBJ1-6, with D perhaps TRBD1 (5 bases). CDR3 length: 15 amino acids. V lost 2 bases and J lost 7, with 12 bases in between. Germline CDR1 reads WSHSY; CDR2 reads SAAADI. The CDR3 loop is CASSEGGVQNSPLHF. Written as DNA, the CDR3 is TGCGCCAGCAGTGAGGGGGGGGTTCAGAATTCACCCCTCCACTTT.

This CDR3 is CASMTNTGELFF. Here the CDR3 DNA reads TGTGCCAGCATGACGAACACCGGGGAGCTGTTTTTT. This chain joins TRBV11-3 and TRBJ2-2; D is unclear. V was pared by 7 bases and J by 0 bases, with 3 bases between. CDR1 is SGHNT and CDR2 is YENEEA in the germline V gene. CDR3 length: 12 residues.